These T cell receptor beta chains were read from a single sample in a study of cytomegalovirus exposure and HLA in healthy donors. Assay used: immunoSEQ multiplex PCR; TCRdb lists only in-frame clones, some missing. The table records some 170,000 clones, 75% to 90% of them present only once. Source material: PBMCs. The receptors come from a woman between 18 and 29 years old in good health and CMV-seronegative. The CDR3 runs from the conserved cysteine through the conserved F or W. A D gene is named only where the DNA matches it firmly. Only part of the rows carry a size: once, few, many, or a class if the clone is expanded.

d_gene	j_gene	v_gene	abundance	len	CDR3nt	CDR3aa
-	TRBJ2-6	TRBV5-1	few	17	TGCGCCAGCAGCTTGGCGACAGTTATCTCTGGGGCCAACGTCCTGACTTTC	CASSLATVISGANVLTF
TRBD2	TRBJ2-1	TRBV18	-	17	TGTGCCAGCTCTCCTCTAGCGGGGGCAAACTCCTACAATGAGCAGTTCTTC	CASSPLAGANSYNEQFF
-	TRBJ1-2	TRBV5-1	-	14	TGCGCCAGCAGCTTGGCCGGGGAAGGCTATGGCTACACCTTC	CASSLAGEGYGYTF
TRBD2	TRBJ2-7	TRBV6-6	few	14	TGTGCCAGCAGTTACTTAACTAGCGGAAACGAGCAGTACTTC	CASSYLTSGNEQYF
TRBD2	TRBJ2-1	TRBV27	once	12	TGTGCCAGCACAGCGGGGGGCTATGAGCAGTTCTTC	CASTAGGYEQFF
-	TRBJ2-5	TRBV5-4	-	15	TGTGCCAGCAGCAAGCTTACTTCAGGGAAAGAGACCCAGTACTTC	CASSKLTSGKETQYF
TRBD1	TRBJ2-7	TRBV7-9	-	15	TGTTCCAGCAGCTTGAGACAGGGGGGGGCCTACGAGCAGTACTTC	CSSSLRQGGAYEQYF
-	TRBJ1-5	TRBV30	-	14	TGTGCCTGGAGCAGCGGGATTCTCAATCAGCCCCAGCATTTT	CAWSSGILNQPQHF
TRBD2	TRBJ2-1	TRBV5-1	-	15	TGCGCCAGCAGCTTGGGCCAGGGACTAGCGGGGGTGCTGTTCTTC	CASSLGQGLAGVLFF
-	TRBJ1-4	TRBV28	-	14	TGTGCCAGCAGTTCAGGGGAGTTAAATGAAAAACTGTTTTTT	CASSSGELNEKLFF
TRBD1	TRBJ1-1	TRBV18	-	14	TGTGCCAGCTCACCGGGACAGCAAAACACTGAAGCTTTCTTT	CASSPGQQNTEAFF
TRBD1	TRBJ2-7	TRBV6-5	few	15	TGTGCCAGCAGCCGAACCGTTAGGGGGCCCTACGAGCAGTACTTC	CASSRTVRGPYEQYF
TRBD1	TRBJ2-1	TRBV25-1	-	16	TGTGCCAGCAGTGAATCCGGACCAGGGGGCTACAATGAGCAGTTCTTC	CASSESGPGGYNEQFF
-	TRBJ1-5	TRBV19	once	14	TGTGCCAGTAGTCTCAGGGGCCCCAATCAGCCCCAGCATTTT	CASSLRGPNQPQHF
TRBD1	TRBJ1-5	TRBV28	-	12	TGTGCCAGCACCGGACAGGGCAGGCCCCAGCATTTT	CASTGQGRPQHF
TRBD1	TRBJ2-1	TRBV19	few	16	TGTGCCAGTAGTGGCCGGACAGGGCGCTCCTACAATGAGCAGTTCTTC	CASSGRTGRSYNEQFF
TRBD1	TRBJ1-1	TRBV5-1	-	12	TGTGCCAGTCGACAGGGGAACACTGAAGCTTTCTTT	CASRQGNTEAFF
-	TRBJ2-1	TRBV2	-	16	TGTGCCAGCAGTGACCATTGGGAGGCCAAGAGGAATGAGCAGTTCTTC	CASSDHWEAKRNEQFF
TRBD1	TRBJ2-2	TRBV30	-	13	TGTGCCTGGAGTCGGACAGGGACCGGGGAGCTGTTTTTT	CAWSRTGTGELFF
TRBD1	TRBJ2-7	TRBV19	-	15	TGTGCCAGTAGTCCCGAGACAGGGGGTATGTACGAGCAGTACTTC	CASSPETGGMYEQYF
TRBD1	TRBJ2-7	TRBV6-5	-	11	TGTGCCAGCCGGGACAGCTACGAGCAGTACTTC	CASRDSYEQYF
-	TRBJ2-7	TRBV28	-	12	TGTGCCAGCAGTTCGCCACTCGGGGAGCAGTACTTC	CASSSPLGEQYF
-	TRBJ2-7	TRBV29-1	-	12	TGCAGCGTGACCGGACCGCGGGACGAGCAGTACTTC	CSVTGPRDEQYF
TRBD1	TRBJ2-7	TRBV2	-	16	TGTGCCAGCAGTGTCCTCTCGGCAGGGGGAACCTACGAGCAGTACTTC	CASSVLSAGGTYEQYF
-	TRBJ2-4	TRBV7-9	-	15	TGTGCCAGCAGCCCCGACTTGCTAGCCAAAAACATTCAGTACTTC	CASSPDLLAKNIQYF
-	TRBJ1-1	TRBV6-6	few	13	TGTGCCAGCAGCGACTCCGGGAGCACTGAAGCTTTCTTT	CASSDSGSTEAFF
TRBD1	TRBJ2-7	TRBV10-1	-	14	TGCGCCAGCAGTGATAGGACAGGGGCCGACGAGCAGTACTTC	CASSDRTGADEQYF
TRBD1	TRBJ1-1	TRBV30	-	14	TGTGCCGGGACAGGGGGCATTAGGGACACTGAAGCTTTCTTT	CAGTGGIRDTEAFF
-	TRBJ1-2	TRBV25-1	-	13	TGTGCCAGCAGTCTGGGAGGCGCCGGGGGCTACACCTTC	CASSLGGAGGYTF
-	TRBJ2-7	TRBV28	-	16	TGTGCCAGCAGCCCGACTACGTGGGAGGCCCGATACGAGCAGTACTTC	CASSPTTWEARYEQYF
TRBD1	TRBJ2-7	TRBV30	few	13	TGTGCCTGGAGGCAACTCACAGGGGGCGAGCAGTACTTC	CAWRQLTGGEQYF
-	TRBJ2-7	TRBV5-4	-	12	TGTGCCAGCAGCTCGACAGGCGGCGAGCAGTACTTC	CASSSTGGEQYF
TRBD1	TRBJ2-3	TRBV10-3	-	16	TGTGCCATCAGTGCCCACGACAGGGAAGGTACAGATACGCAGTATTTT	CAISAHDREGTDTQYF
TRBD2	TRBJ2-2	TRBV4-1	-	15	TGCGCCAGCAAAGGGAGCGGGGGCCCGGCCGGGGAGCTGTTTTTT	CASKGSGGPAGELFF
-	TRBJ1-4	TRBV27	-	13	TGTGCCAGTGCGGAGGCAACTAATGAAAAACTGTTTTTT	CASAEATNEKLFF
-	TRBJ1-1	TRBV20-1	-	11	TGCAGCAAAACAGCAAACACTGAAGCTTTCTTT	CSKTANTEAFF
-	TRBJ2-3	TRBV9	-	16	TGTGCCAGCAGCCCCCAGTCGCGGGAAGGGGCGGATACGCAGTATTTT	CASSPQSREGADTQYF
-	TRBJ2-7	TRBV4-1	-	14	TGCGCCAGCAGCCAAGATGCGGGGATGTACGAGCAGTACTTC	CASSQDAGMYEQYF
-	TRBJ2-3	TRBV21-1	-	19	TGTGCCAGCAGCAAAGGACTCCCCTTGAGCGGGAGAGGCACAGATACGCAGTATTTT	CASSKGLPLSGRGTDTQYF
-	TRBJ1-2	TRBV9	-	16	TGTGCCAGCAGCGCCGGTGGAGGTGTGGGGGGCTATGGCTACACCTTC	CASSAGGGVGGYGYTF